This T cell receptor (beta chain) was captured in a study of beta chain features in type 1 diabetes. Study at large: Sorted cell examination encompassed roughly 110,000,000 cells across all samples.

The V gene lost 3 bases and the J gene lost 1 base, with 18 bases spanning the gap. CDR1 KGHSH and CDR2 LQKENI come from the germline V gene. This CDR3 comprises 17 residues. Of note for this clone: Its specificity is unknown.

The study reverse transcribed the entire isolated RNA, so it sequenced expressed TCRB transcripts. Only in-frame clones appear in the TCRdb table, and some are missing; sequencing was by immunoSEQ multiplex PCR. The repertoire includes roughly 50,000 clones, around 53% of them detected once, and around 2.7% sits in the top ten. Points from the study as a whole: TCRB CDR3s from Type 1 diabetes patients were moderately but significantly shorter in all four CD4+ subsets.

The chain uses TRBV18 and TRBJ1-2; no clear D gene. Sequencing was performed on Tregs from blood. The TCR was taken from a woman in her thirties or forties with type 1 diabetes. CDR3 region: CASSPQFQTLFNYGYTF. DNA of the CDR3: TGTGCCAGCTCACCGCAGTTCCAAACCCTCTTTAACTATGGCTACACCTTC.